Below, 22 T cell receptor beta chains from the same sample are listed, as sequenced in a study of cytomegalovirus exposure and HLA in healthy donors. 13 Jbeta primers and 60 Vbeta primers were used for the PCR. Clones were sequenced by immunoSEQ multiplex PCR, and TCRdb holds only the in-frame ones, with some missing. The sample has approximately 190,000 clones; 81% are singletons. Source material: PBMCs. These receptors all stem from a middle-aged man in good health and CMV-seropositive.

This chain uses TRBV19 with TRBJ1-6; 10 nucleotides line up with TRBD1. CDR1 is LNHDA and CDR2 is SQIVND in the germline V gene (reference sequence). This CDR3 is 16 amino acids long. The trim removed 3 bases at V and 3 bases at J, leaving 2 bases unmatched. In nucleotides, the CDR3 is TGTGCCAGTAGTATGGGACAGGGGTACTATAATTCACCCCTCCACTTT. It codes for CASSMGQGYYNSPLHF.

The CDR3 protein is CASSTERGTGSVFSYNEQFF. In DNA, the CDR3 is TGTGCCAGTAGTACTGAGAGGGGGACAGGGTCCGTCTTCTCCTACAATGAGCAGTTCTTC. The chain combines TRBV19 with TRBJ2-1; 9 nucleotides align to TRBD1. Per germline, CDR1 LNHDA and CDR2 SQIVND (reference sequence). The CDR3 runs 20 residues. Trimming at V came to 4 bases and at J to 0 bases, leaving 16 bases not matched to a gene.

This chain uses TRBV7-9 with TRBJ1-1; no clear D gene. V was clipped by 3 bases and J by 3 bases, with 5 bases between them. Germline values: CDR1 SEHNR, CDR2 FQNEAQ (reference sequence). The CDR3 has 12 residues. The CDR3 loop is CASSFQYTEAFF. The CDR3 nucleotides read TGTGCCAGCAGCTTTCAGTACACTGAAGCTTTCTTT.

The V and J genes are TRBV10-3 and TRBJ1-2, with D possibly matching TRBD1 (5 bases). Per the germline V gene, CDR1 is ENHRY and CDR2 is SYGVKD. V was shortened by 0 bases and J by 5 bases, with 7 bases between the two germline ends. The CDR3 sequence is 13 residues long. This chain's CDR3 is CAISESKGYGYTF. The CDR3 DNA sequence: TGTGCCATCAGTGAGTCGAAGGGGTATGGCTACACCTTC.

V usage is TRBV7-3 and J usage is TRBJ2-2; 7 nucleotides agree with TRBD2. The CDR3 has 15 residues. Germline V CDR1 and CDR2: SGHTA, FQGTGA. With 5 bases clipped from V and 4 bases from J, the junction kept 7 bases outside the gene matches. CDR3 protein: CASSPPTSVTGELFF. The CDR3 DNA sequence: TGTGCCAGCAGCCCCCCCACTAGCGTCACCGGGGAGCTGTTTTTT.

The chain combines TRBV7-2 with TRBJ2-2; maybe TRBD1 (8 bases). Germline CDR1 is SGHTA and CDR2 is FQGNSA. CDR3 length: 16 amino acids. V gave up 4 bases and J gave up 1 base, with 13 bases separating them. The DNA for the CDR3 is TGTGCCAGCAGCTCAGGGGGCGGGGGGAACACCGGGGAGCTGTTTTTT. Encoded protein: CASSSGGGGNTGELFF.

As DNA, the CDR3 is TGTGCCAGCAGTCGGACAGTTCGCACTGAAGCTTTCTTT. Protein product: CASSRTVRTEAFF. The chain is built from TRBV6-1 and TRBJ1-1, with a possible D match to TRBD1 (6 bases). CDR3 size: 13 residues. V shed 5 bases and J shed 4 bases, with 11 bases lying between them. Looked up from germline, CDR1 is MNHNS and CDR2 is SASEGT.

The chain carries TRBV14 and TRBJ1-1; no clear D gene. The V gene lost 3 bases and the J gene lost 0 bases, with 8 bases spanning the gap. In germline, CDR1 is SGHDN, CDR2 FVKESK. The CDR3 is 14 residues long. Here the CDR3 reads CASSHRRVNTEAFF. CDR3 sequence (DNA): TGTGCCAGCAGCCACAGGAGGGTGAACACTGAAGCTTTCTTT. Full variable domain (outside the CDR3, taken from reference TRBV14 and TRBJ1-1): EAGVTQFPSHSVIEKGQTVTLRCDPISGHDNLYWYRRVMGKEIKFLLHFVKESKQDESGMPNNRFLAERTGGTYSTLKVQPAELEDSGVYFCASSHRRVNTEAFFGQGTRLTVV.

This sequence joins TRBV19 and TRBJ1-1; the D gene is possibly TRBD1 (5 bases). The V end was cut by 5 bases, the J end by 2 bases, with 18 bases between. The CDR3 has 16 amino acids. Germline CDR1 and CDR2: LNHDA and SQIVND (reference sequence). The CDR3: CASSSGLSLVNTEAFF. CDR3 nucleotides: TGTGCCAGTAGTTCAGGGTTAAGTCTAGTAAACACTGAAGCTTTCTTT.

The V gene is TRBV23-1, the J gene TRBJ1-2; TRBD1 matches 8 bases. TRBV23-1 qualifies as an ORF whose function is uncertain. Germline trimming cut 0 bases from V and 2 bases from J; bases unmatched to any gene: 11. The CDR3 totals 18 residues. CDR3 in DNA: TGCGCCAGCAGTCAATCTCACCGGGGACAGGTATTGAACTATGGCTACACCTTC. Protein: CASSQSHRGQVLNYGYTF.

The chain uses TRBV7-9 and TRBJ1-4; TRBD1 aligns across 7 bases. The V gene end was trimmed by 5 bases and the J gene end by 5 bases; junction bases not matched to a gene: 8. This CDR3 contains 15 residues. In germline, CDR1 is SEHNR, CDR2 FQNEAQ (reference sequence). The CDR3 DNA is TGTGCCAGCAGCCGCGGGACAGCTGAGAATGAAAAACTGTTTTTT. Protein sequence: CASSRGTAENEKLFF.

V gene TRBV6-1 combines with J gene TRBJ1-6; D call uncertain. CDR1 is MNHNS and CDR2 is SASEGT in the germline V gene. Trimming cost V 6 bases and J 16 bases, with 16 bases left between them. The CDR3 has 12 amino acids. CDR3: CASSSPQRSLHF. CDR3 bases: TGTGCCAGCAGCAGTCCCCAGAGGTCACTCCACTTT.

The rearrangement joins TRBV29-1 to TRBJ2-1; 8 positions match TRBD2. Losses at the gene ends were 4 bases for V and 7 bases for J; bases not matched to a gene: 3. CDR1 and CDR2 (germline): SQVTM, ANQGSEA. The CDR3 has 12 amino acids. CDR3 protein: CSVATSVNEQFF. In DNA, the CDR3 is TGCAGCGTTGCGACTAGCGTAAATGAGCAGTTCTTC.

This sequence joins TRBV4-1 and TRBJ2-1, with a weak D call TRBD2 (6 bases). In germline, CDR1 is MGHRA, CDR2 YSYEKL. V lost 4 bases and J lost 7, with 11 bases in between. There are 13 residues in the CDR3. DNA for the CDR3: TGCGCCAGCAGCCTGATGGGGAGGAATGAGCAGTTCTTC. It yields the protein CASSLMGRNEQFF.

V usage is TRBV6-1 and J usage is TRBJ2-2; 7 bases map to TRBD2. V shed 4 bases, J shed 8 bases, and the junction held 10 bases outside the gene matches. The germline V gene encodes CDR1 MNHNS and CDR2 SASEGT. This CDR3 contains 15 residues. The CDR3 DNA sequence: TGTGCCAGCAGTGGGGGACTATCGACGTGGGGGGAGCTGTTTTTT. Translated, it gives CASSGGLSTWGELFF.

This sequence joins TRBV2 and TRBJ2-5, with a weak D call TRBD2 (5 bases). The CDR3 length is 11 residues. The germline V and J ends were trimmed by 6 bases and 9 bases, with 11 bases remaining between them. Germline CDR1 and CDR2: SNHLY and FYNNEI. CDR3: CASRLEAAQYF. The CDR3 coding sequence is TGTGCCAGCAGACTGGAGGCGGCCCAGTACTTC.

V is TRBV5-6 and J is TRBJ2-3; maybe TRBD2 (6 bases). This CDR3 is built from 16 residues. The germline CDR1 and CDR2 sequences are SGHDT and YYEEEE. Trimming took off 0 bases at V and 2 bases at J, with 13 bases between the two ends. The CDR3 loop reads CASSLASGLYTDTQYF. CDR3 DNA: TGTGCCAGCAGCTTGGCCAGCGGGCTATACACAGATACGCAGTATTTT.

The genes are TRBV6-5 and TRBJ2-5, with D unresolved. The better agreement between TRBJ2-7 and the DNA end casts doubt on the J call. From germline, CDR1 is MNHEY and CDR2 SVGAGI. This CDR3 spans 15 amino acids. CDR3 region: CASSYTALFAYEQYF. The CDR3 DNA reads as TGTGCCAGCAGTTACACAGCTCTGTTCGCCTACGAGCAGTACTTC.

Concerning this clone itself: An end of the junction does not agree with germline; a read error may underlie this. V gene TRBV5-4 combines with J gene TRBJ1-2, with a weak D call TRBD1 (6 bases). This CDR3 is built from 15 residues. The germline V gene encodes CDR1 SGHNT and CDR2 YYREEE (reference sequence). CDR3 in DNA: TGTGCCAGCAGCTCGCCGGGGGGCGCGGACTATAGCTACACCTTC. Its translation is CASSSPGGADYSYTF.

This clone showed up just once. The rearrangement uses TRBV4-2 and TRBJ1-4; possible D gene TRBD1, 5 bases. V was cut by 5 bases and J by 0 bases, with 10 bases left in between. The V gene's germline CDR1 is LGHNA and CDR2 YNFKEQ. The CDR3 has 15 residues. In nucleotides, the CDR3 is TGTGCCAGCAGCTTGGGAGGGGCAACTAATGAAAAACTGTTTTTT. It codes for CASSLGGATNEKLFF.

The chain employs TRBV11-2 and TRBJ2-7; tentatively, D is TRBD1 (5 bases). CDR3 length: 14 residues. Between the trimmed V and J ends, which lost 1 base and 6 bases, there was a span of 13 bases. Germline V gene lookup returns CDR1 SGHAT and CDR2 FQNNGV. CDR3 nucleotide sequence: TGTGCCAGCAGCTTAGGGCAGGGTCCTGGCGAGCAGTACTTC. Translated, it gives CASSLGQGPGEQYF.

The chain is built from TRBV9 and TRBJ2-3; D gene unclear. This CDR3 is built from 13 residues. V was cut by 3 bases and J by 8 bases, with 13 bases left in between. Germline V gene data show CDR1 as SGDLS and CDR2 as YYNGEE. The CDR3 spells CASSAGAPSTQYF. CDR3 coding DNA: TGTGCCAGCAGCGCCGGAGCCCCAAGTACGCAGTATTTT.